Following are 15 T cell receptor beta chains from one sample sequenced in a study of T cells after yellow fever vaccination. Using its own MiXCR run on the 5' RACE reads, TCRdb lists one record per CDR3 protein. This sample has 96,000 or so distinct CDR3 sequences; over 8% occur once, and the top ten carry about 15%. Sequencing was performed on CD8+ T cells not binding an NS4B(214-222) dextramer, sorted from PBMCs, taken more than 14 days after the first yellow fever vaccination. The receptors were sampled from a man between 18 and 29 years old who received the YFV17D yellow fever vaccine.

This clonotype has more than one count but fewer than ten. The chain employs TRBV20-1 and TRBJ2-1, with 11 bases matching TRBD2. Unmatched junction bases numbered 4, after V lost 6 bases and J lost 3 bases. The CDR3 is 14 amino acids. CDR1 is DFQATT, CDR2 SNEGSKA, per germline (reference sequence). The CDR3 DNA sequence: TGCAGTGCCCTAGCGGGGGGCGACTACAATGAGCAGTTCTTC. It encodes CSALAGGDYNEQFF.

This clonotype was recorded a few times. The chain joins TRBV7-9 to TRBJ2-5; 8 positions match TRBD2. CDR1 and CDR2 (germline): SEHNR, FQNEAQ (reference sequence). The CDR3 is made up of 14 amino acids. V was clipped by 5 bases and J by 1 base; unmatched bases: 3. This CDR3 is CASSPTSGQETQYF. The CDR3, as DNA: TGTGCCAGCAGCCCAACTAGCGGCCAAGAGACCCAGTACTTC. Looking up the rest from reference TRBV7-9 and TRBJ2-5 gives the full variable domain: DTGVSQNPRHKITKRGQNVTFRCDPISEHNRLYWYRQTLGQGPEFLTYFQNEAQLEKSRLLSDRFSAERPKGSFSTLEIQRTEQGDSAMYLCASSPTSGQETQYFGPGTRLLVL.

This clonotype occurred a few times. The chain is built from TRBV7-9 and TRBJ2-7; D remains unclear. V lost 5 bases and J lost 3, with 14 bases in between. CDR3 length: 14 amino acids. Germline V gene data show CDR1 as SEHNR and CDR2 as FQNEAQ (reference sequence). CDR3 DNA: TGTGCCAGCAGCCGAACGTACCGAGGCTACGAGCAGTACTTC. It translates to CASSRTYRGYEQYF.

This clonotype was observed a handful of times. V gene TRBV11-3 combines with J gene TRBJ2-1; possible D gene TRBD2, 6 bases. The ends were cut back, 1 base at V and 1 base at J, with 8 bases in the middle. The CDR3 is 15 residues long. Germline values: CDR1 SGHNT, CDR2 YENEEA. CDR3 loop: CASSLGGRSYNEQFF. In DNA, the CDR3 is TGTGCCAGCAGCTTAGGGGGGAGGTCCTACAATGAGCAGTTCTTC.

This clonotype was seen only a few times. The chain recombines TRBV4-1 with TRBJ1-5, with a tentative D call TRBD1 (5 bases). The CDR3 totals 14 residues. The germline gives CDR1 MGHRA, CDR2 YSYEKL. Trimming cost V 4 bases and J 7 bases, with 14 bases left between them. The CDR3 protein is CASSPEGFGQPQHF. The CDR3 DNA sequence: TGCGCCAGCAGCCCCGAGGGGTTTGGGCAGCCCCAGCATTTT.

The gene calls are TRBV28 and TRBJ2-5; D possibly corresponds to TRBD1 (6 bases). Germline-derived CDR1 and CDR2 are MDHEN and SYDVKM. CDR3 size: 12 residues. V shed 6 bases and J shed 5 bases, with 10 bases lying between them. The CDR3 nucleotides read TGTGCCAGCAGAGGACAGAGGGAGACCCAGTACTTC. This gives the protein CASRGQRETQYF. The full variable domain, in which reference TRBV28 and TRBJ2-5 provide the parts outside the CDR3, is DVKVTQSSRYLVKRTGEKVFLECVQDMDHENMFWYRQDPGLGLRLIYFSYDVKMKEKGDIPEGYSVSREKKERFSLILESASTNQTSMYLCASRGQRETQYFGPGTRLLVL.

There are a few counts of this clonotype. V usage is TRBV6-1 and J usage is TRBJ2-3; no clear D. The CDR3 extends over 15 amino acids. The germline V gene has CDR1 MNHNS and CDR2 SASEGT. Between the trimmed V and J ends, which lost 7 bases and 6 bases, there was a span of 20 bases. CDR3 nucleotides: TGTGCCAGCACTCCCCTGGGTGGAGAAGGGGATACGCAGTATTTT. Translation gives CASTPLGGEGDTQYF.

The rearrangement links TRBV5-1 to TRBJ2-7; 8 bases map to TRBD2. The junction had 7 bases not matched to a gene; V was cut back by 0 bases and J by 5 bases. The length of the CDR3 is 15 residues. Per germline, CDR1 SGHRS and CDR2 YFSETQ. The CDR3 is CASSLELAGSHEQYF. The CDR3 nucleotides are TGCGCCAGCAGCTTGGAATTAGCGGGGTCTCACGAGCAGTACTTC.

This clonotype occurred a few times. This chain links TRBV7-9 with TRBJ1-1; TRBD1 agrees at 7 bases. CDR3 length: 14 amino acids. With 7 bases clipped from V and 5 bases from J, the junction kept 10 bases outside the gene matches. The germline V gene encodes CDR1 SEHNR and CDR2 FQNEAQ (reference sequence). CDR3 region: CASTLEGARTEAFF. The CDR3 DNA reads TGTGCCAGCACACTGGAGGGGGCCCGGACTGAAGCTTTCTTT.

This sequence joins TRBV7-3 and TRBJ2-3; 11 bases agree with TRBD2. The CDR3 loop spans 16 amino acids. The ends lost 5 bases at V and 6 bases at J; junction bases unmatched: 10. Germline-derived CDR1 and CDR2 are SGHTA and FQGTGA. CDR3 DNA sequence: TGTGCCAGCAGCGTACTAGCGGGGGCCCCCCCGGATACGCAGTATTTT. Translation: CASSVLAGAPPDTQYF. Full variable domain (outside the CDR3, taken from reference TRBV7-3 and TRBJ2-3): GAGVSQTPSNKVTEKGKYVELRCDPISGHTALYWYRQSLGQGPEFLIYFQGTGAADDSGLPNDRFFAVRPEGSVSTLKIQRTERGDSAVYLCASSVLAGAPPDTQYFGPGTRLTVL.

This rearrangement joins TRBV11-2 to TRBJ2-5; weak D call: TRBD1 (6 bases). CDR3 size: 11 residues. The germline V and J ends were trimmed by 8 bases and 3 bases, with 7 bases remaining between them. The V gene's germline CDR1 is SGHAT and CDR2 FQNNGV. Here the CDR3 reads CASSGEETQYF. CDR3 bases: TGTGCCAGCTCAGGGGAAGAGACCCAGTACTTC.

This clonotype showed up many times. J is TRBJ1-4 and V is TRBV6-5, with D maybe TRBD1 (5 bases). Germline V gene data show CDR1 as MNHEY and CDR2 as SVGAGI. The CDR3 sequence is 15 residues long. V lost 3 bases and J 6 bases, leaving 14 bases between the germline ends. The DNA for the CDR3 is TGTGCCAGCAGTTATGGGGCGCAGGCTCATGAAAAACTGTTTTTT. Its translation: CASSYGAQAHEKLFF.

V is TRBV24-1 and J is TRBJ2-3, with TRBD2 matching 13 bases. The ends lost 2 bases at V and 0 bases at J; junction bases unmatched: 4. Per germline, CDR1 KGHDR and CDR2 SFDVKD. CDR3 length equals 18 residues. The chain's CDR3 is CATSDSGLAGTSTDTQYF. The DNA for the CDR3 is TGTGCCACCAGTGATTCGGGACTAGCGGGGACGAGCACAGATACGCAGTATTTT.

This clonotype has a count of ten or more. V usage is TRBV7-9 and J usage is TRBJ2-1; 7 bases fit TRBD2. V lost 7 bases to trimming and J lost 9 bases; unmatched junction nucleotides: 12. CDR3 size: 14 residues. Germline assignment: CDR1 SEHNR and CDR2 FQNEAQ (reference sequence). The CDR3: CASNRGDRISEQFF. In DNA form, the CDR3 reads TGTGCCAGCAATCGGGGGGACCGGATAAGTGAGCAGTTCTTC. Variable domain in full (rest from reference TRBV7-9 and TRBJ2-1): DTGVSQNPRHKITKRGQNVTFRCDPISEHNRLYWYRQTLGQGPEFLTYFQNEAQLEKSRLLSDRFSAERPKGSFSTLEIQRTEQGDSAMYLCASNRGDRISEQFFGPGTRLTVL.

V and J are TRBV19 and TRBJ1-5, with no clear D. Trimming shortened V by 1 base and J by 3 bases, and 16 bases separated the two germline ends. Germline assignment: CDR1 LNHDA and CDR2 SQIVND (reference sequence). The CDR3 length is 17 residues. The CDR3 DNA is TGTGCCAGTAGTATAGCCCCGGGAGGAGGGTCCAATCAGCCCCAGCATTTT. It is translated as CASSIAPGGGSNQPQHF.